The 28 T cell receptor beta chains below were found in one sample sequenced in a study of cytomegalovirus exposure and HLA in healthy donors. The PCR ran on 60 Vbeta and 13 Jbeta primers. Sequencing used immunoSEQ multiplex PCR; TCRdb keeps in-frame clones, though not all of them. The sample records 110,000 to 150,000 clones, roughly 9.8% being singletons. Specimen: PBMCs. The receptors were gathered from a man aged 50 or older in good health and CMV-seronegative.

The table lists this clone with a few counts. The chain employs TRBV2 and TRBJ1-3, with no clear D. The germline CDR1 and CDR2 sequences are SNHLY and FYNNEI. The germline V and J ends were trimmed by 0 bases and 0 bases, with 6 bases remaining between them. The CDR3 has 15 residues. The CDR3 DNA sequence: TGTGCCAGCAGTGAAGCGAACGGCTCTGGAAACACCATATATTTT. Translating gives CASSEANGSGNTIYF.

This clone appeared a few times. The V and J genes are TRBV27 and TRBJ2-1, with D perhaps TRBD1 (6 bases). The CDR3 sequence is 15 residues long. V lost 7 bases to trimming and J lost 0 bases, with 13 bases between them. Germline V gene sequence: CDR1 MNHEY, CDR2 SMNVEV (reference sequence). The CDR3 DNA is TGTGCCAGCAACGACAGGTCAAGCTCCTACAATGAGCAGTTCTTC. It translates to CASNDRSSSYNEQFF.

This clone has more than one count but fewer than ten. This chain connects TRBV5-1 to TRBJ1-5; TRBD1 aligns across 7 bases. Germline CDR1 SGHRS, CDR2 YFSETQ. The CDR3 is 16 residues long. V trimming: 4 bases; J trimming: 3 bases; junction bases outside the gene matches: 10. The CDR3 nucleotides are TGCGCCAGCAGCCCGGACCGACAGGGCCCCAATCAGCCCCAGCATTTT. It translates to CASSPDRQGPNQPQHF.

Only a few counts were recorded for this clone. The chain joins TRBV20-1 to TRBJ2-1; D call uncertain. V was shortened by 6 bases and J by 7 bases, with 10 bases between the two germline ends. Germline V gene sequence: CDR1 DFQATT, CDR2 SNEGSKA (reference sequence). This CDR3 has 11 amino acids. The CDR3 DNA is TGCAGTGCGAGTCTCATGAATGAGCAGTTCTTC. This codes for CSASLMNEQFF.

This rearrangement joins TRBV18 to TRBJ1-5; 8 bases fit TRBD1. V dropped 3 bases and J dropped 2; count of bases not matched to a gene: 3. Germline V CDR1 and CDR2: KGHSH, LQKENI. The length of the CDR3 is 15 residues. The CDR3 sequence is CASSPDRAGNQPQHF. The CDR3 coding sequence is TGTGCCAGCTCACCGGACAGGGCCGGCAATCAGCCCCAGCATTTT.

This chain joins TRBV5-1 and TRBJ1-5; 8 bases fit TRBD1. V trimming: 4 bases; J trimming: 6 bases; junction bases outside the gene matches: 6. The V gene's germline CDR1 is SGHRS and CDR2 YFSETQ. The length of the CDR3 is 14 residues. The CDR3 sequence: CASSPGQGTQPQHF. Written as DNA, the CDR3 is TGCGCCAGCAGCCCAGGACAGGGCACTCAGCCCCAGCATTTT.

CDR3 amino acids: CASSPETSVLTDTQYF. The CDR3 region has the DNA TGTGCCAGCAGCCCTGAGACTAGCGTCCTTACAGATACGCAGTATTTT. This chain connects TRBV7-3 to TRBJ2-3, with TRBD2 matching over 8 bases. Germline CDR1 and CDR2: SGHTA and FQGTGA. V shed 5 bases, J shed 3 bases, and the junction held 10 bases outside the gene matches. CDR3 length equals 16 residues.

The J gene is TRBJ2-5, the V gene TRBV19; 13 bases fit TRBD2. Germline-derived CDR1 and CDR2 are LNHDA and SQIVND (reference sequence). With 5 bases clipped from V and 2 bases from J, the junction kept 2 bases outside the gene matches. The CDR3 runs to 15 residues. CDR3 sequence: CASSGTSGIQETQYF. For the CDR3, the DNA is TGTGCCAGTAGTGGGACTAGCGGGATTCAAGAGACCCAGTACTTC.

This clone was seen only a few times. The CDR3 spells CASSRALNEKLFF. DNA for the CDR3: TGTGCCAGCAGCCGGGCCCTGAATGAAAAACTGTTTTTT. V usage is TRBV14 and J usage is TRBJ1-4, with D hard to call. The CDR3 totals 13 residues. From germline, CDR1 is SGHDN and CDR2 FVKESK. The V and J ends lost 4 bases and 5 bases respectively, with 8 bases between them.

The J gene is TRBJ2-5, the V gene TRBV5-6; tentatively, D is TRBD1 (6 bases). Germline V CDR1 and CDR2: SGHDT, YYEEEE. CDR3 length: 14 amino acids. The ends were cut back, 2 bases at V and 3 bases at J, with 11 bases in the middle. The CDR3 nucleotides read TGTGCCAGCAGCTTCAGGGGAGCGAAAGAGACCCAGTACTTC. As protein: CASSFRGAKETQYF.

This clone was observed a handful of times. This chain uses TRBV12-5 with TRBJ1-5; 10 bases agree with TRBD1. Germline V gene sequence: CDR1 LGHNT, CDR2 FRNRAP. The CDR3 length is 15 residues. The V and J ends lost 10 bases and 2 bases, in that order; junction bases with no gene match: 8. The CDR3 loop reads CAKLPGTGGNQPQHF. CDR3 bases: TGTGCTAAGCTCCCCGGGACAGGGGGCAATCAGCCCCAGCATTTT.

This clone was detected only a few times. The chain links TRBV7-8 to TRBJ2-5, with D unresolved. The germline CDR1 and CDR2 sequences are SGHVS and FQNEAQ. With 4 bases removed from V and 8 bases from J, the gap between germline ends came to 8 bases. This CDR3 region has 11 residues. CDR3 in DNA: TGTGCCAGCAGCTCCACGCGCACCCAGTACTTC. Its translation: CASSSTRTQYF.

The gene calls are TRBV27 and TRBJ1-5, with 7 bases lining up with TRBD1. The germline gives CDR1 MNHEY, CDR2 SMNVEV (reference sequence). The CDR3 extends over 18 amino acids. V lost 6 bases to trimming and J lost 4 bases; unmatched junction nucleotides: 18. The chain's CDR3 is CASSRRQGVPFKNQPQHF. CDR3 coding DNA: TGTGCCAGCAGCCGAAGACAGGGCGTCCCTTTTAAAAATCAGCCCCAGCATTTT.

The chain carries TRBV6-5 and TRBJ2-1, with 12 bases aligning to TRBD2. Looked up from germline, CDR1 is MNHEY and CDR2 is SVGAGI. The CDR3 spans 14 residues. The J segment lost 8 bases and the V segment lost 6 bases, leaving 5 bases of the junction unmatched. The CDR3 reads CASRRTSGNHEQFF. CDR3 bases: TGTGCCAGCAGACGGACTAGCGGGAACCATGAGCAGTTCTTC.

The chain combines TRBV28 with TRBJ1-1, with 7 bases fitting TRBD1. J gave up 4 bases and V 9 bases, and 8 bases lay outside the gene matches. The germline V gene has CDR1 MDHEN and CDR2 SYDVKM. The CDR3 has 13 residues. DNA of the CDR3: TGTGCCAGTGACAAGGGGGCGGGCACTGAAGCTTTCTTT. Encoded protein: CASDKGAGTEAFF.

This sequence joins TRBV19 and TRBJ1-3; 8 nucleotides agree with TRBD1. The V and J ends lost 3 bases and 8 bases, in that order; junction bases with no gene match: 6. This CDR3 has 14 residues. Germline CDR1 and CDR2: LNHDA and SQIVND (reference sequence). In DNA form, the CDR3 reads TGTGCCAGTAGTATCGGACAGGGAGGGCACACCATATATTTT. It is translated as CASSIGQGGHTIYF. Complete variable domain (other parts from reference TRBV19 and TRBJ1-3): DGGITQSPKYLFRKEGQNVTLSCEQNLNHDAMYWYRQDPGQGLRLIYYSQIVNDFQKGDIAEGYSVSREKKESFPLTVTSAQKNPTAFYLCASSIGQGGHTIYFGEGSWLTVV.

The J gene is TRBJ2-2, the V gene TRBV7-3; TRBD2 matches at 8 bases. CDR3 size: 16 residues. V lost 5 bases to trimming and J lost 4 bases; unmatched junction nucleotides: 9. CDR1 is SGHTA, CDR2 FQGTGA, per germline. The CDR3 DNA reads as TGTGCCAGCAGCCCCCAGGGCGGGAGGAGCACCGGGGAGCTGTTTTTT. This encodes CASSPQGGRSTGELFF.

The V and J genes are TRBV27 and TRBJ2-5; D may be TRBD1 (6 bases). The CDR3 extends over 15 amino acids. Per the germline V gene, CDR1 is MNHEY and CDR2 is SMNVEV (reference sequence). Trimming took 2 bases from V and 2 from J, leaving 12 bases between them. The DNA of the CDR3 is TGTGCCAGCAGTTTAAGGCGCACAGGGCAAGAGACCCAGTACTTC. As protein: CASSLRRTGQETQYF.

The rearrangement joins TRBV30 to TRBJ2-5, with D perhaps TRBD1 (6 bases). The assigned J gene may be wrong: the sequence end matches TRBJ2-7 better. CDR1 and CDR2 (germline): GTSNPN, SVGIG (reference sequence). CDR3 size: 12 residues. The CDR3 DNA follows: TGTGCCTGGGACAGGAGCTCCTACGAGCAGTACTTC. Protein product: CAWDRSSYEQYF.

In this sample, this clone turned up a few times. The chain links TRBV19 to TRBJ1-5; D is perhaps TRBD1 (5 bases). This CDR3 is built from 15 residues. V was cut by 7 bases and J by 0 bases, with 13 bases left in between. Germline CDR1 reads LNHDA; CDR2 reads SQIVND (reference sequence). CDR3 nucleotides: TGTGCCAGTATGCGGGGCACCCATAGCAATCAGCCCCAGCATTTT. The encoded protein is CASMRGTHSNQPQHF.

The CDR3 here is CSTNTFLNTEAFF. For the CDR3, the DNA is TGCAGCACCAACACCTTTTTGAACACTGAAGCTTTCTTT. The V call is TRBV29-1, the J call TRBJ1-1; D call uncertain. V shed 8 bases and J shed 0 bases, with 13 bases lying between them. Germline-derived CDR1 and CDR2 are SQVTM and ANQGSEA. CDR3 length equals 13 residues.

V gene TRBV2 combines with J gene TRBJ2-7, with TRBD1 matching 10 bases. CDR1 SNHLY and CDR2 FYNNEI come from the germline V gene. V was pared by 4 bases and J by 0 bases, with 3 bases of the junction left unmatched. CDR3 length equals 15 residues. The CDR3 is CASSVRTGGSYEQYF. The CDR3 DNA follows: TGTGCCAGCAGTGTGCGGACAGGGGGCTCCTACGAGCAGTACTTC. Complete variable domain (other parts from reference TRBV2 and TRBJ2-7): EPEVTQTPSHQVTQMGQEVILRCVPISNHLYFYWYRQILGQKVEFLVSFYNNEISEKSEIFDDQFSVERPDGSNFTLKIRSTKLEDSAMYFCASSVRTGGSYEQYFGPGTRLTVT.

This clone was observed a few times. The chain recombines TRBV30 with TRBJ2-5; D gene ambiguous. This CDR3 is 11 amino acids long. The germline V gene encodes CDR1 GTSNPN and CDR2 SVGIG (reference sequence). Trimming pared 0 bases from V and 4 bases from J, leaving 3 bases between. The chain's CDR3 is CAWSVGETQYF. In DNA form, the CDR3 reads TGTGCCTGGAGTGTCGGAGAGACCCAGTACTTC.

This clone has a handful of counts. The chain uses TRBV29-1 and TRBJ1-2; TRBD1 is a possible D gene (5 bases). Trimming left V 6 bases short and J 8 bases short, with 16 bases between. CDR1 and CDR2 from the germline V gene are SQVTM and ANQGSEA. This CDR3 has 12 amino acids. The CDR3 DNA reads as TGCAGCGTGCGAAACCAGGGCGCGGGCTACACCTTC. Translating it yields CSVRNQGAGYTF.

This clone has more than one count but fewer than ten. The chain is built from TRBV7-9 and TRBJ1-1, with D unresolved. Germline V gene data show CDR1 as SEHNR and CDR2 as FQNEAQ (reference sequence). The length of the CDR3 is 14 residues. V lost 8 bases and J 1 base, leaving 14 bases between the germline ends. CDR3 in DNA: TGTGCCAGCCCCGGAGCGGGCCGGAACACTGAAGCTTTCTTT. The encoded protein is CASPGAGRNTEAFF.

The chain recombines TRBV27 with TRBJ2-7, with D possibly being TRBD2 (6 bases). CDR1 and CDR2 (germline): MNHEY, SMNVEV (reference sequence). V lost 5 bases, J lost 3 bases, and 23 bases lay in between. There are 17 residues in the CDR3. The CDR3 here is CASSQHLGGASIYEQYF. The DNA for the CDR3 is TGTGCCAGCAGTCAACACCTAGGCGGGGCTAGTATCTACGAGCAGTACTTC.

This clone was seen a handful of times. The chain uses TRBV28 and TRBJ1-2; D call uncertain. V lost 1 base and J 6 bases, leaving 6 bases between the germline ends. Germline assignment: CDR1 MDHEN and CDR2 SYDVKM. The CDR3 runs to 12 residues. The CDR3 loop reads CASSLSKNGYTF. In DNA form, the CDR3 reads TGTGCCAGCAGTTTATCTAAAAATGGCTACACCTTC.

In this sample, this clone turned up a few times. CDR3 region: CASSSAGGYTF. The CDR3 DNA is TGTGCCAGCAGTTCCGCAGGTGGCTACACCTTC. The chain uses TRBV28 and TRBJ1-2; D unclear. CDR1 is MDHEN and CDR2 is SYDVKM in the germline V gene. The CDR3 contains 11 residues. The ends were cut back, 4 bases at V and 7 bases at J, with 7 bases in the middle.